These 29 T cell receptor beta chains were sequenced from one sample in a study of cytomegalovirus exposure and HLA in healthy donors. Profiling relied on immunoSEQ multiplex PCR, and the TCRdb table lists in-frame clones only, not all of them. In the table there are about 330,000 clones, roughly 87% of which are singletons. The sequenced sample was PBMCs. The receptors come from a woman younger than 45 in good health and CMV-seropositive.

The count of this clone is one. CDR3 nucleotides: TGTGCCAGCAGCTTGGACTGGAGCTCCTACAATGAGCAGTTCTTC. This gives the protein CASSLDWSSYNEQFF. The chain couples TRBV5-4 to TRBJ2-1, with unresolved D. V gave up 0 bases and J gave up 0 bases, with 7 bases separating them. The CDR3 is 15 amino acids. The germline gives CDR1 SGHNT, CDR2 YYREEE (reference sequence).

This chain uses TRBV5-4 with TRBJ2-7; D may be TRBD2 (5 bases). Per the germline V gene, CDR1 is SGHNT and CDR2 is YYREEE (reference sequence). The CDR3 is 14 amino acids. V lost 4 bases and J lost 3, with 14 bases in between. CDR3 nucleotide sequence: TGTGCCAGCAGCCCGAGCGCACTAGTCTACGAGCAGTACTTC. Translation gives CASSPSALVYEQYF.

The chain joins TRBV7-3 to TRBJ2-1; TRBD2 matches 8 bases. CDR1 is SGHTA, CDR2 FQGTGA, per germline. CDR3 length equals 19 residues. Trimming at V came to 1 base and at J to 7 bases, leaving 18 bases not matched to a gene. In DNA, the CDR3 is TGTGCCAGCAGCTTAAGAGGCTGGGCGGGAGGTAGAGTTGGGAATGAGCAGTTCTTC. It encodes CASSLRGWAGGRVGNEQFF.

V gene TRBV7-6 combines with J gene TRBJ2-1, with 7 bases identical to TRBD2. The trim removed 5 bases at V and 5 bases at J, leaving 9 bases unmatched. The CDR3 totals 15 residues. From germline, CDR1 is SGHVS and CDR2 FNYEAQ. The CDR3 DNA sequence: TGTGCCAGCAGCCCCTCCCTAAGCGGGGACAATGAGCAGTTCTTC. Translating it yields CASSPSLSGDNEQFF. The complete variable domain, with remaining parts taken from reference TRBV7-6 and TRBJ2-1, reads GAGVSQSPRYKVTKRGQDVALRCDPISGHVSLYWYRQALGQGPEFLTYFNYEAQQDKSGLPNDRFSAERPEGSISTLTIQRTEQRDSAMYRCASSPSLSGDNEQFFGPGTRLTVL.

V gene TRBV11-2 combines with J gene TRBJ1-2, with 7 bases matching TRBD1. The V gene's germline CDR1 is SGHAT and CDR2 FQNNGV. V was clipped by 6 bases and J by 3 bases; unmatched bases: 7. This CDR3 region has 14 residues. As DNA, the CDR3 is TGTGCCAGCAGTGGTGGGACAGCCCACTATGGCTACACCTTC. Translation: CASSGGTAHYGYTF.

The chain uses TRBV7-2 and TRBJ2-7, with a possible D match to TRBD1 (6 bases). Germline V lookup: CDR1 SGHTA, CDR2 FQGNSA. This CDR3 contains 14 residues. V was shortened by 5 bases and J by 4 bases, with 15 bases between the two germline ends. DNA of the CDR3: TGTGCCAGCAGCGTGACAGGTTTTAGGTACGAGCAGTACTTC. As protein: CASSVTGFRYEQYF.

This clone appeared a single time. The rearrangement joins TRBV9 to TRBJ2-1; 8 bases fit TRBD2. Germline V gives CDR1 SGDLS, CDR2 YYNGEE. The CDR3 is made up of 18 amino acids. Trimming removed 4 bases from V and 0 bases from J; junction bases left unmatched: 12. The CDR3 sequence is CASSTNRESGSSYNEQFF. The CDR3 nucleotides are TGTGCCAGCAGCACCAACCGAGAGAGCGGGAGCTCCTACAATGAGCAGTTCTTC.

V gene TRBV25-1 combines with J gene TRBJ2-7; TRBD1 is a possible D gene (6 bases). CDR1 and CDR2 (germline): MGHDK, SYGVNS. CDR3 length: 17 amino acids. V lost 9 bases to trimming and J lost 7 bases, with 31 bases between them. The CDR3 nucleotides are TGTGCCAGACCATCAGGGGTGAGCTCTGGGGTGGGGCGGGAGCAGTACTTC. It yields the protein CARPSGVSSGVGREQYF.

The chain uses TRBV28 and TRBJ2-4; TRBD2 aligns across 11 bases. V trimming: 10 bases; J trimming: 3 bases; junction bases outside the gene matches: 11. The CDR3 is 16 amino acids. Germline CDR1 MDHEN, CDR2 SYDVKM. The CDR3 coding sequence is TGTGCCATCATGTCCCTAGCGGGAGGTTACAAAAACATTCAGTACTTC. Its translation: CAIMSLAGGYKNIQYF.

This clone turned up a few times. The chain carries TRBV7-9 and TRBJ2-7, with D perhaps being TRBD1 or TRBD2 (6 bases each). V was clipped by 5 bases and J by 0 bases, with 17 bases between them. This CDR3 comprises 16 residues. CDR1 is SEHNR, CDR2 FQNEAQ, per germline (reference sequence). Written as DNA, the CDR3 is TGTGCCAGCAGCCGATCGGGGGCGGGGATCTCCTACGAGCAGTACTTC. Protein product: CASSRSGAGISYEQYF.

In its sample, this clone was seen once. V gene TRBV19 combines with J gene TRBJ1-5, with unresolved D. This CDR3 spans 14 amino acids. The V and J ends lost 9 bases and 0 bases respectively, with 12 bases between them. Germline CDR1 and CDR2: LNHDA and SQIVND (reference sequence). The CDR3 DNA reads TGTGCCAGCACCGGGGAGGTTAGCAATCAGCCCCAGCATTTT. This encodes CASTGEVSNQPQHF.

A remark on this clone: This sample includes further DNA sequences coding for the same CDR3. This chain joins TRBV6-4 and TRBJ1-5; D is undetermined. Germline V gene lookup returns CDR1 MRHNA and CDR2 SNTAGT. The CDR3 contains 13 residues. Trimming took off 3 bases at V and 1 base at J, with 4 bases between the two ends. CDR3 sequence (DNA): TGTGCCAGCAGTGAAGGGAGCAATCAGCCCCAGCATTTT. This translates into CASSEGSNQPQHF.

This clone was recorded a few times. The chain combines TRBV7-2 with TRBJ1-2; 7 bases match TRBD1. Per the germline V gene, CDR1 is SGHTA and CDR2 is FQGNSA. The V and J ends lost 2 bases and 4 bases, in that order; junction bases with no gene match: 10. This CDR3 contains 16 residues. The CDR3 DNA reads as TGTGCCAGCAGCTTAAGGGACAGAGTATACACCTATGGCTACACCTTC. It yields the protein CASSLRDRVYTYGYTF.

A note on this clone: This specimen includes other DNA sequences encoding the same CDR3. The chain links TRBV27 to TRBJ1-5; D might be TRBD1 (6 bases). Germline-derived CDR1 and CDR2 are MNHEY and SMNVEV (reference sequence). This CDR3 spans 14 amino acids. With 5 bases removed from V and 1 base from J, the gap between germline ends came to 9 bases. This CDR3 reads CASSPQGSNQPQHF. The CDR3 region has the DNA TGTGCCAGCAGTCCTCAGGGGAGCAATCAGCCCCAGCATTTT.

The gene calls are TRBV5-1 and TRBJ1-2; 9 bases fit TRBD1. The CDR3 contains 12 residues. Germline assignment: CDR1 SGHRS and CDR2 YFSETQ. Trimming cost V 6 bases and J 7 bases; bases outside gene matches: 4. In DNA, the CDR3 is TGCGCCAGCACGGGACAGGGTGCTGGCTACACCTTC. This sequence encodes CASTGQGAGYTF. Filled out from reference TRBV5-1 and TRBJ1-2, the complete variable domain reads KAGVTQTPRYLIKTRGQQVTLSCSPISGHRSVSWYQQTPGQGLQFLFEYFSETQRNKGNFPGRFSGRQFSNSRSEMNVSTLELGDSALYLCASTGQGAGYTFGSGTRLTVV.

Only one count was recorded for this clone. The chain has TRBV29-1 and TRBJ2-1; D may correspond to TRBD1 or TRBD2 (6 bases each). This CDR3 spans 15 amino acids. Trimming removed 5 bases from V and 0 bases from J, with 14 bases in between. CDR1 SQVTM and CDR2 ANQGSEA come from the germline V gene. CDR3: CSVSRGDLSYNEQFF. DNA for the CDR3: TGCAGCGTTTCGAGGGGGGACCTCTCCTACAATGAGCAGTTCTTC.

V gene TRBV27 combines with J gene TRBJ1-5; D remains ambiguous. CDR1 and CDR2 from the germline V gene are MNHEY and SMNVEV (reference sequence). V was clipped by 3 bases and J by 4 bases, with 10 bases between them. The CDR3 contains 14 residues. The CDR3 nucleotides read TGTGCCAGCAGTTTTATGGGTGGAAATCAGCCCCAGCATTTT. Translation gives CASSFMGGNQPQHF.

The V and J genes are TRBV4-3 and TRBJ2-1, with D tentatively TRBD1 or TRBD2 (7 bases each). Trimming took off 2 bases at V and 9 bases at J, with 17 bases between the two ends. The CDR3 consists of 15 residues. The germline V gene has CDR1 LGHNA and CDR2 YSLEER. Written as DNA, the CDR3 is TGCGCCAGCAGCCAAAGGAATCAGGGGGGGGGTGAGCAGTTCTTC. The encoded protein is CASSQRNQGGGEQFF.

The genes are TRBV7-3 and TRBJ2-1, with D unresolved. This CDR3 has 16 residues. Between the trimmed V and J ends, which lost 5 bases and 4 bases, there was a span of 18 bases. The V gene's germline CDR1 is SGHTA and CDR2 FQGTGA. DNA of the CDR3: TGTGCCAGCAGCCCCTATACGGGTGCCCTATACAATGAGCAGTTCTTC. It is translated as CASSPYTGALYNEQFF.

This CDR3 reads CSVDRQDEAFF. The DNA of the CDR3 is TGCAGCGTCGACAGACAGGATGAAGCTTTCTTT. This chain links TRBV29-1 with TRBJ1-1; tentative D call: TRBD1 (6 bases). The germline V and J ends were trimmed by 6 bases and 7 bases, with 12 bases remaining between them. The CDR3 sequence is 11 residues long. From germline, CDR1 is SQVTM and CDR2 ANQGSEA.

The J gene is TRBJ2-2, the V gene TRBV7-3; 8 bases align to TRBD1. The germline V gene has CDR1 SGHTA and CDR2 FQGTGA. The CDR3 spans 15 residues. Unmatched junction bases numbered 6, after V lost 5 bases and J lost 4 bases. This CDR3 is CASSARTGPTGELFF. In DNA form, the CDR3 reads TGTGCCAGCAGCGCTCGGACAGGGCCCACCGGGGAGCTGTTTTTT.

The chain uses TRBV5-1 and TRBJ2-1; 8 bases agree with TRBD2. Germline-derived CDR1 and CDR2 are SGHRS and YFSETQ. The CDR3 contains 16 residues. Trimming at V came to 4 bases and at J to 5 bases, leaving 11 bases not matched to a gene. The DNA of the CDR3 is TGCGCCAGCAGCACAGGCGGGGGGCGGTCTCACAATGAGCAGTTCTTC. It specifies CASSTGGGRSHNEQFF.

The sample holds many counts of this clone. The V and J genes are TRBV21-1 and TRBJ1-2; TRBD1, the table's D call, lacks a check against the DNA. TRBV21-1 is a pseudogene segment. This CDR3 has 15 amino acids. Here the CDR3 DNA reads TGTGCCAGCAGCTCCCGGCCCAACAGGGTTTGGGGCTACACCTTC. Translating it yields CASSSRPNRVWGYTF.

This chain joins TRBV5-4 and TRBJ2-7; 9 bases align to TRBD1. The CDR3 has 16 residues. With 4 bases clipped from V and 6 bases from J, the junction kept 14 bases outside the gene matches. Germline values: CDR1 SGHNT, CDR2 YYREEE (reference sequence). The CDR3 coding sequence is TGTGCCAGCAGCGGAACAACCGGGACAGGGCTCCTCGAGCAGTACTTC. Protein: CASSGTTGTGLLEQYF. The full variable domain, rest sourced from reference TRBV5-4 and TRBJ2-7, is ETGVTQSPTHLIKTRGQQVTLRCSSQSGHNTVSWYQQALGQGPQFIFQYYREEENGRGNFPPRFSGLQFPNYSSELNVNALELDDSALYLCASSGTTGTGLLEQYFGPGTRLTVT.

The gene calls are TRBV4-1 and TRBJ2-4; 13 bases map to TRBD2. V was clipped by 0 bases and J by 8 bases; unmatched bases: 16. The germline gives CDR1 MGHRA, CDR2 YSYEKL. CDR3 length: 20 amino acids. The CDR3 sequence: CASSQDPAGFGLAGEDIQYF. As DNA, the CDR3 is TGCGCCAGCAGCCAAGATCCCGCGGGTTTCGGACTAGCGGGAGAAGACATTCAGTACTTC.

The chain employs TRBV27 and TRBJ2-3; 10 nucleotides line up with TRBD2. Germline CDR1 and CDR2: MNHEY and SMNVEV (reference sequence). The CDR3 is 16 residues long. V gave up 3 bases and J gave up 6 bases; unmatched junction bases: 9. CDR3 coding DNA: TGTGCCAGCAGTTTGAATCCTAGCGGGGGAAGGGATACGCAGTATTTT. Residues: CASSLNPSGGRDTQYF.

The chain links TRBV7-2 to TRBJ1-5; D is undetermined. The germline V and J ends were trimmed by 5 bases and 4 bases, with 9 bases remaining between them. CDR3 length: 13 residues. Germline V gene data show CDR1 as SGHTA and CDR2 as FQGNSA. The CDR3 sequence: CASSTRQNQPQHF. The CDR3 nucleotides are TGTGCCAGCAGCACAAGACAAAATCAGCCCCAGCATTTT.

This chain links TRBV6-5 with TRBJ1-1; D call uncertain. Germline V gene sequence: CDR1 MNHEY, CDR2 SVGAGI. This CDR3 comprises 13 residues. V gave up 6 bases and J gave up 4 bases, with 12 bases separating them. The CDR3 sequence is CASRLLMGTEAFF. CDR3 in DNA: TGTGCCAGCAGATTACTTATGGGCACTGAAGCTTTCTTT.

The J gene is TRBJ1-2, the V gene TRBV7-9; D gene unclear. The germline gives CDR1 SEHNR, CDR2 FQNEAQ (reference sequence). This CDR3 contains 12 residues. V gave up 5 bases and J gave up 8 bases, with 12 bases separating them. The CDR3 protein is CASSQEGWGYTF. The CDR3 DNA is TGTGCCAGCAGCCAGGAGGGATGGGGCTACACCTTC.